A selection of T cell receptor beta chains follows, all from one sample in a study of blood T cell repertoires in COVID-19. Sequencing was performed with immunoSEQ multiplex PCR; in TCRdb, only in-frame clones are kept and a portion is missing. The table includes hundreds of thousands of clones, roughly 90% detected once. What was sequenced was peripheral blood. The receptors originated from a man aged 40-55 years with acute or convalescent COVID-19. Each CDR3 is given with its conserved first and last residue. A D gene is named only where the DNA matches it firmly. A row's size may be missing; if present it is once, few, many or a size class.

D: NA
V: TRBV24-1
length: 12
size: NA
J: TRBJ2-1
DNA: TGTGCCACCAGTGATTTTGGGACAGAGCAGTTCTTC
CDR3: CATSDFGTEQFF

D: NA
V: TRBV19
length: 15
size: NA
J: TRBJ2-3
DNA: TGTGCCAGTAGTATTGGGGCAGGGGTCACAGATACGCAGTATTTT
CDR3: CASSIGAGVTDTQYF

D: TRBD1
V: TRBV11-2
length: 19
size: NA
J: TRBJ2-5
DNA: TGTGCCAGCAGCTTAGGGTTTTTTGTCTGGACAGGGGGCGCGGAGACCCAGTACTTC
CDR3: CASSLGFFVWTGGAETQYF

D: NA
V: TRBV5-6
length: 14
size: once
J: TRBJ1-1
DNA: TGTGCCAGCAGCTCGGACTCGACCGGGGCTGAAGCTTTCTTT
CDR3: CASSSDSTGAEAFF

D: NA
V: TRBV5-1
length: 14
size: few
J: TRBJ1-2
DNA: TGCGCCAGCAGCTTGGGGGACACCGGCTATGGCTACACCTTC
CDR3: CASSLGDTGYGYTF

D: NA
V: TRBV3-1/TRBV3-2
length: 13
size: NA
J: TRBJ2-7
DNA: TGTGCCAGCAGCCAGGGACTGTCCTACGAGCAGTACTTC
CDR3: CASSQGLSYEQYF

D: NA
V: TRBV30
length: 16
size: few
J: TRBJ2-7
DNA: TGTGCCTGGAGTGGGGGGGGGCCCGAGGAGGGGTACGAGCAGTACTTC
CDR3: CAWSGGGPEEGYEQYF

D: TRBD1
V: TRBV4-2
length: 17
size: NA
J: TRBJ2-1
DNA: TGTGCCAGCAGGGGACAGGGAGCGTCGTTGACCTACAATGAGCAGTTCTTC
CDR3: CASRGQGASLTYNEQFF

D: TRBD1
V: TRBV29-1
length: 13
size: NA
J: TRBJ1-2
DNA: TGCAGCGTTTCAGGGGGCACGAACTATGGCTACACCTTC
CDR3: CSVSGGTNYGYTF

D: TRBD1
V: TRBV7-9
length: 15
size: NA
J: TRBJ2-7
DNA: TGTGCCAGCAGCTCCCGTCGGGACAGCTCCTACGAGCAGTACTTC
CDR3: CASSSRRDSSYEQYF

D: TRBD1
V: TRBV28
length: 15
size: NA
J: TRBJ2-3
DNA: TGTGCCAGCAAGCAGGGGGATCTAAACACAGATACGCAGTATTTT
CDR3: CASKQGDLNTDTQYF

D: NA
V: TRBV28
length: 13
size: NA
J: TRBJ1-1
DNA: TGTGCCAGCAGTTGGGGAGAGAACACTGAAGCTTTCTTT
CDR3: CASSWGENTEAFF

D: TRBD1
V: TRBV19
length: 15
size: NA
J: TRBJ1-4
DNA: TGTGCCAGTAGTATCCTAGGACAGGGCAGTGAAAAACTGTTTTTT
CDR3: CASSILGQGSEKLFF

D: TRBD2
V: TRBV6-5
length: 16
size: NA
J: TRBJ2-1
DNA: TGTGCCAGCAGTTACTCTCCTAGCGGGGGGGCGGGTGAGCAGTTCTTC
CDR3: CASSYSPSGGAGEQFF

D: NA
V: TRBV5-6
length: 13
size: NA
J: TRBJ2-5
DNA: TGTGCCGGCAGCTTTCAGGGGCAAGAGACCCAGTACTTC
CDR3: CAGSFQGQETQYF

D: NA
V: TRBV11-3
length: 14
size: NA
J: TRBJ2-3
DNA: TGTGCCAGCAGCTCCGGACAGAGCACAGATACGCAGTATTTT
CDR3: CASSSGQSTDTQYF

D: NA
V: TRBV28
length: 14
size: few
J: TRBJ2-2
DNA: TGTGCCAGCAGGAACAGGGTGGACACCGGGGAGCTGTTTTTT
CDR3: CASRNRVDTGELFF

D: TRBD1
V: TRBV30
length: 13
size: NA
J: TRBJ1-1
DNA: TGTGCCTGGGGACAGGGGGCGCGCACTGAAGCTTTCTTT
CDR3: CAWGQGARTEAFF

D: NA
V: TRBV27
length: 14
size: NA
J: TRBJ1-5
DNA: TGTGCCAGCAGTTCAGGCCGATTCAATCAGCCCCAGCATTTT
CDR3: CASSSGRFNQPQHF

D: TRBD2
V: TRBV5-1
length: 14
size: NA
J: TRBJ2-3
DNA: TGCGCCAGCACTGTGGGACTAGAGGGTGATACGCAGTATTTT
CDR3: CASTVGLEGDTQYF

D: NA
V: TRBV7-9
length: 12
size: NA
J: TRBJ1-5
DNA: TGTGCCAGCAGCTTCGGACTTCAGCCCCAGCATTTT
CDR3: CASSFGLQPQHF

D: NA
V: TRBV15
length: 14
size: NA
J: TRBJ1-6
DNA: TGTGCCACCAGCAGAGATGGGACAAATTCACCCCTCCACTTT
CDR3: CATSRDGTNSPLHF

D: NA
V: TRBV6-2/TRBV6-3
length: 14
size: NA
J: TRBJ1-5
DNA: TGTGCCAGCAGTTCGGAGACAGTTTCTCAGCCCCAGCATTTT
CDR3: CASSSETVSQPQHF

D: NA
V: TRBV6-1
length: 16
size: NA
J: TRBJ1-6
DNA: TGTGCCAGCAGTGAATTCCCAGGCACCTATAATTCACCCCTCCACTTT
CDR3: CASSEFPGTYNSPLHF